A selection of T cell receptor beta chains follows, all from one sample in a study of patients and donors after allogeneic stem cell transplantation. TCRdb reprocessed the RT-PCR reads with MiXCR, giving one entry per CDR3 protein. The sample shows more than 850,000 distinct CDR3 sequences, about a sixth of them seen only once. Sequencing used blood, either unsorted or a sorted T cell fraction (not recorded which). The receptors originated from a human donor who was either an allogeneic HSCT recipient or a stem cell or donor lymphocyte infusion donor (not recorded which). It is not recorded whose cells these are; they may come from a transplant donor. Both conserved end residues are part of each CDR3. Fields, in order: V gene, J gene, clone size, D gene, CDR3 protein, CDR3 DNA. A D gene is named only where the DNA matches it firmly. Only some rows state a clone size, as once, few, many or a class for expanded clones.

TRBV7-6,TRBJ1-5,-,-,CASSLNDGKPQHF,TGTGCCAGCAGCTTAAACGACGGCAAGCCCCAGCATTTT
TRBV18,TRBJ1-2,-,-,CASSPVRETYGYTF,TGTGCCAGCTCACCAGTCCGGGAGACCTATGGCTACACCTTC
TRBV7-6,TRBJ2-1,-,TRBD2,CASSRTSGGHNNEQFF,TGTGCCAGCAGTCGGACTAGCGGGGGGCACAACAATGAGCAGTTCTTC
TRBV12-3/TRBV12-4,TRBJ1-1,many,-,CASSTGLWNTEAFF,TGTGCCAGCAGTACGGGACTCTGGAACACTGAAGCTTTCTTT
TRBV20-1,TRBJ2-3,few,TRBD2,CSAELAESTDTQYF,TGCAGTGCTGAACTAGCGGAGAGCACAGATACGCAGTATTTT
TRBV6-2/TRBV6-3,TRBJ2-3,-,-,CASSYSRSASTDTQYF,TGTGCCAGCAGCTATAGCAGAAGTGCTAGCACAGATACGCAGTATTTT
TRBV4-1,TRBJ2-4,few,-,CASSPDTPGDIQYF,TGCGCCAGCAGCCCCGACACCCCTGGGGACATTCAGTACTTC
TRBV11-2,TRBJ1-1,few,-,CASSLMGLGTEAFF,TGTGCCAGCAGCTTAATGGGGCTGGGCACTGAAGCTTTCTTT
TRBV12-3/TRBV12-4,TRBJ2-7,-,-,CASSIGLRNEQYF,TGTGCCAGCAGTATCGGTCTACGCAACGAGCAGTACTTC
TRBV20-1,TRBJ2-5,-,TRBD1,CSARPGQGFRETQYF,TGCAGTGCTAGGCCGGGACAGGGATTTCGAGAGACCCAGTACTTC
TRBV27,TRBJ2-3,few,-,CASSFRRDWAPTTQYF,TGTGCCAGCAGTTTTAGGCGGGACTGGGCACCTACTACGCAGTATTTT
TRBV25-1,TRBJ1-3,few,-,CASSERPAGNTIYF,TGTGCCAGCAGTGAAAGACCGGCCGGAAACACCATATATTTT
TRBV11-3,TRBJ2-2,-,-,CASQTLGELFF,TGTGCCAGCCAGACGCTCGGGGAGCTGTTTTTT
TRBV20-1,TRBJ1-5,many,TRBD1,CSARTGSRQPQHF,TGCAGTGCTAGGACAGGGTCGCGGCAGCCCCAGCATTTT
TRBV6-1,TRBJ1-4,-,-,CASTSGTHNEKLFF,TGTGCCAGCACCTCAGGGACGCATAATGAAAAACTGTTTTTT
TRBV13,TRBJ2-3,-,-,CASSTPTDSGTDTQYF,TGTGCCAGCAGCACTCCCACGGACAGTGGCACAGATACGCAGTATTTT
TRBV6-1,TRBJ1-1,many,TRBD1,CASSLQGTGEAFF,TGTGCCAGCAGTCTACAGGGGACGGGAGAAGCTTTCTTT
TRBV10-3,TRBJ2-1,few,TRBD2,CATAGLAGVRNEQFF,TGTGCCACCGCCGGGCTAGCGGGAGTTAGGAATGAGCAGTTCTTC
TRBV20-1,TRBJ1-6,-,-,CSASQVPGNSPLHF,TGCAGTGCTTCCCAAGTTCCGGGGAATTCACCCCTCCACTTT
TRBV6-5,TRBJ2-1,-,TRBD2,CASSSTSGHQFF,TGTGCCAGCAGTTCTACTAGCGGACATCAGTTCTTC
TRBV10-3,TRBJ2-3,few,-,CAISDLDRLAIDTQYF,TGTGCCATCAGTGATCTCGACCGGCTAGCAATAGATACGCAGTATTTT
TRBV27,TRBJ1-1,-,-,CASLKWSLPSNTEAFF,TGTGCCAGCCTTAAGTGGTCCCTCCCATCGAACACTGAAGCTTTCTTT
TRBV11-1,TRBJ2-5,few,TRBD2,CASSPVVTLAGRETQYF,TGTGCCAGCAGCCCTGTAGTAACACTAGCGGGAAGAGAGACCCAGTACTTC
TRBV27,TRBJ2-7,-,-,CASSRDWRSSYEQYF,TGTGCCAGCAGCCGCGACTGGAGGAGCTCCTACGAGCAGTACTTC
TRBV5-1,TRBJ2-7,few,TRBD1,CASSLGGQGRTYEQYF,TGCGCCAGCAGCTTGGGGGGACAGGGGAGAACCTACGAGCAGTACTTC
TRBV7-2,TRBJ2-7,-,TRBD2,CASSYPGGGGVEQYF,TGTGCCAGCAGCTACCCCGGTGGGGGAGGGGTCGAGCAGTACTTC
TRBV5-1,TRBJ2-5,-,-,CASSRIPQGEETQYF,TGCGCCAGCAGCCGGATCCCTCAGGGAGAAGAGACCCAGTACTTC
TRBV27,TRBJ2-7,few,-,CASSPPGRVFYEQYF,TGTGCCAGCAGTCCCCCGGGGCGGGTATTCTACGAGCAGTACTTC
TRBV12-3/TRBV12-4,TRBJ1-1,many,-,CASSLVESEAFF,TGTGCCAGCAGTTTAGTTGAGAGCGAAGCTTTCTTT
TRBV6-4,TRBJ2-3,-,-,CASSLQGGGTDTQYF,TGTGCCAGCAGCCTCCAGGGGGGGGGCACAGATACGCAGTATTTT
TRBV15,TRBJ2-7,few,-,CATSRDGSGSYEQYF,TGTGCCACCAGCAGAGATGGGTCAGGGTCCTACGAGCAGTACTTC
TRBV4-1,TRBJ1-4,-,-,CASSLPGYEKLFF,TGCGCCAGCAGCCTGCCAGGGTATGAAAAACTGTTTTTT
TRBV7-3,TRBJ1-5,few,-,CASSYFGTANQPQHF,TGTGCCAGCAGCTACTTCGGGACGGCGAATCAGCCCCAGCATTTT
TRBV6-1,TRBJ2-3,-,TRBD2,CASRDPVTSGGSTDTQYF,TGTGCCAGCAGAGACCCAGTGACTAGCGGGGGGAGCACAGATACGCAGTATTTT
TRBV4-1,TRBJ2-3,few,-,CASSQGPPTQYF,TGCGCCAGCAGCCAAGGGCCACCTACGCAGTATTTT
TRBV5-1,TRBJ2-2,-,TRBD2,CASSTTSGGYTGELFF,TGCGCCAGCAGCACTACTAGCGGGGGATACACCGGGGAGCTGTTTTTT
TRBV24-1,TRBJ2-2,few,TRBD1,CATSDFRGQGKPGELFF,TGTGCCACCAGTGATTTCAGGGGACAGGGGAAACCCGGGGAGCTGTTTTTT
TRBV12-3/TRBV12-4,TRBJ2-1,-,TRBD2,CASRTSGTPNEQFF,TGTGCCTCCCGGACTAGCGGGACGCCCAATGAGCAGTTCTTC
TRBV11-2,TRBJ2-2,-,-,CASSLGGVGWRVGTGELFF,TGTGCCAGCAGCTTAGGAGGTGTCGGCTGGCGGGTAGGGACCGGGGAGCTGTTTTTT
TRBV7-6,TRBJ2-3,once,-,CASSLEGFLVDTQYF,TGTGCCAGCAGCTTAGAGGGGTTTTTAGTGGATACGCAGTATTTT
TRBV24-1,TRBJ2-7,-,TRBD2,CATSDSRLAGGAYEQYF,TGTGCCACCAGTGATTCAAGACTAGCGGGAGGGGCCTACGAGCAGTACTTC
TRBV7-9,TRBJ2-1,-,-,CASSYDLYNEQFF,TGTGCCAGCAGCTATGACTTGTACAATGAGCAGTTCTTC
TRBV9,TRBJ2-7,-,-,CASSVRQAPSYEQYF,TGTGCCAGCAGCGTCCGACAGGCCCCCTCCTACGAGCAGTACTTC
TRBV5-1,TRBJ2-4,-,TRBD1,CASSLKDRASKNIQYF,TGCGCCAGCAGCTTGAAGGACAGGGCGTCCAAAAACATTCAGTACTTC
TRBV29-1,TRBJ2-7,many,-,CSVEKGPYEQYF,TGCAGCGTTGAAAAGGGACCCTACGAGCAGTACTTC
TRBV27,TRBJ2-7,few,TRBD2,CASRRTSGGTYEQYF,TGTGCCAGCAGGAGGACTAGCGGGGGAACCTACGAGCAGTACTTC
TRBV20-1,TRBJ1-3,-,-,CSARGQVPYSGNTIYF,TGCAGTGCTAGGGGGCAGGTCCCTTACTCTGGAAACACCATATATTTT
TRBV4-2,TRBJ2-7,-,TRBD2,CASSQLGEGPEIQYF,TGTGCCAGCAGCCAACTCGGGGAGGGGCCCGAGATACAGTACTTC
TRBV6-1,TRBJ2-7,few,-,CASNPSGGGPGEQYF,TGTGCCAGCAACCCCTCAGGGGGAGGGCCTGGTGAGCAGTACTTC
TRBV14,TRBJ1-2,-,-,CASSQAWGSDGYTF,TGTGCCAGCAGCCAAGCCTGGGGGAGTGATGGCTACACCTTC
TRBV9,TRBJ2-7,-,-,CASSVGGSTSYEQYF,TGTGCCAGCAGCGTAGGTGGCAGCACTTCCTACGAGCAGTACTTC
TRBV11-2,TRBJ1-2,-,TRBD1,CASSDRGHYGYTF,TGTGCCAGCAGCGACAGGGGGCACTATGGCTACACCTTC
TRBV3-1,TRBJ2-1,few,TRBD2,CASSPAGAYNEQFF,TGTGCCAGCAGTCCAGCGGGGGCTTACAATGAGCAGTTCTTC
TRBV29-1,TRBJ2-7,few,-,CSVGKIGYEQYF,TGCAGCGTGGGGAAAATTGGCTACGAGCAGTACTTC
TRBV12-3/TRBV12-4,TRBJ2-5,few,TRBD1,CASSSTGGTETQYF,TGTGCCAGCAGCTCTACAGGGGGGACGGAGACCCAGTACTTC
TRBV3-1,TRBJ1-2,many,-,CASSQDDRANYGYTF,TGTGCCAGCAGCCAAGACGATCGTGCTAACTATGGCTACACCTTC
TRBV5-6,TRBJ1-3,-,-,CASSLVWGNTIYF,TGTGCCAGCAGCTTGGTTTGGGGAAACACCATATATTTT
TRBV4-1,TRBJ1-6,-,TRBD1,CASSQDLTGVGGLHF,TGCGCCAGCAGCCAAGATCTGACAGGGGTTGGGGGCCTCCACTTT
TRBV20-1,TRBJ2-5,-,-,CSAPDQGTTKETQYF,TGCAGTGCACCAGACCAAGGGACCACTAAAGAGACCCAGTACTTC